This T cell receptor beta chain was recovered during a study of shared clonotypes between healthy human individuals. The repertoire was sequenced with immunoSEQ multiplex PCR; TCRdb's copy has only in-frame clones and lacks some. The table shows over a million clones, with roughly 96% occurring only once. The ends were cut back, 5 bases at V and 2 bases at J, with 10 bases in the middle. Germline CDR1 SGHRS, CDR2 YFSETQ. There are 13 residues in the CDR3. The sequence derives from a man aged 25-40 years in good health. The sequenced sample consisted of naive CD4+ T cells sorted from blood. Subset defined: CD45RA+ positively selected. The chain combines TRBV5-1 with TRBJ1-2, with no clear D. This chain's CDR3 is CASSYDANYGYTF. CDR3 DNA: TGCGCCAGCAGTTATGACGCCAACTATGGCTACACCTTC.